One sample yielded the 21 T cell receptor beta chains listed below, sequenced in a study of cytomegalovirus exposure and HLA in healthy donors. Clones were read by immunoSEQ multiplex PCR, and TCRdb kept only the in-frame ones, dropping some. The sample records approximately 160,000 clones, 91% being singletons. What was sequenced was PBMCs. The receptor source for this set is a woman aged 18-29 years in good health and CMV-seropositive.

The rearrangement links TRBV9 to TRBJ2-2; D uncertain. V lost 0 bases, J lost 5 bases, and 11 bases lay in between. Germline values: CDR1 SGDLS, CDR2 YYNGEE. This CDR3 spans 15 amino acids. The CDR3 region has the DNA TGTGCCAGCAGCGTAGAGTCCATGAGGACCGGGGAGCTGTTTTTT. This encodes CASSVESMRTGELFF.

The CDR3 coding sequence is TGTGCCAGCAGTCGGACAGACTTGAACACTGAAGCTTTCTTT. Protein product: CASSRTDLNTEAFF. The V call is TRBV6-5, the J call TRBJ1-1, with TRBD1 as a possible D gene (6 bases). CDR3 length equals 14 residues. V shed 5 bases and J shed 0 bases, with 10 bases lying between them. The germline V gene has CDR1 MNHEY and CDR2 SVGAGI.

This chain joins TRBV9 and TRBJ1-5, with 9 bases identical to TRBD1. CDR1 and CDR2 (germline): SGDLS, YYNGEE. This CDR3 contains 15 residues. V lost 0 bases, J lost 9 bases, and 7 bases stayed unmatched. CDR3 nucleotide sequence: TGTGCCAGCAGCGTAGATGGGACAGGGCAATGGCCCCAGCATTTT. Translating gives CASSVDGTGQWPQHF.

V usage is TRBV19 and J usage is TRBJ1-2; 7 positions match TRBD1. The CDR3 loop spans 13 amino acids. Germline V gene sequence: CDR1 LNHDA, CDR2 SQIVND (reference sequence). J gave up 9 bases and V 5 bases, and 9 bases lay outside the gene matches. CDR3 in DNA: TGTGCCAGTAGTCTTTCCAGCAGGGGGAGCTACACCTTC. Translating it yields CASSLSSRGSYTF. Based on the CDR3 plus reference TRBV19 and TRBJ1-2, the full variable domain is DGGITQSPKYLFRKEGQNVTLSCEQNLNHDAMYWYRQDPGQGLRLIYYSQIVNDFQKGDIAEGYSVSREKKESFPLTVTSAQKNPTAFYLCASSLSSRGSYTFGSGTRLTVV.

The gene calls are TRBV29-1 and TRBJ2-7; no reliable D call. In germline, CDR1 is SQVTM, CDR2 ANQGSEA. This CDR3 is built from 14 residues. V was clipped by 7 bases and J by 2 bases, with 18 bases between them. The CDR3: CSATLETRPYEQYF. The CDR3 DNA reads as TGCAGCGCCACCCTAGAGACGCGGCCCTACGAGCAGTACTTC.

The V call is TRBV5-6, the J call TRBJ1-5; D is undetermined. Germline V gene lookup returns CDR1 SGHDT and CDR2 YYEEEE. V lost 0 bases, J lost 3 bases, and 10 bases lay in between. The CDR3 extends over 15 amino acids. CDR3 nucleotides: TGTGCCAGCAGCTTGGGTAGCCTACTCAATCAGCCCCAGCATTTT. This gives the protein CASSLGSLLNQPQHF.

This chain connects TRBV7-7 to TRBJ2-2, with 8 nucleotides matching TRBD1. The CDR3 is made up of 14 amino acids. The junction had 4 bases not matched to a gene; V was cut back by 6 bases and J by 4 bases. The germline V gene has CDR1 SSHAT and CDR2 FNYEAQ (reference sequence). This CDR3 reads CASRQGAGTGELFF. The CDR3, as DNA: TGTGCCAGCAGGCAGGGGGCGGGCACCGGGGAGCTGTTTTTT.

The chain couples TRBV9 to TRBJ2-5; 7 bases match TRBD1. The CDR3 covers 15 residues. CDR1 and CDR2 (germline): SGDLS, YYNGEE. V gave up 2 bases and J gave up 1 base; unmatched junction bases: 5. CDR3 region: CASSVRTGVQETQYF. The CDR3 DNA sequence: TGTGCCAGCAGCGTCAGGACAGGCGTCCAAGAGACCCAGTACTTC.

This clone was recorded only once. The CDR3 DNA sequence: TGTGCCAGCCGGCAGGGGGTGAGCTCTGGGGCCAACGTCCTGACTTTC. Encoded protein: CASRQGVSSGANVLTF. The chain carries TRBV2 and TRBJ2-6; 7 positions agree with TRBD1. Germline V gene data show CDR1 as SNHLY and CDR2 as FYNNEI. This CDR3 comprises 16 residues. Trimming removed 8 bases from V and 0 bases from J; junction bases left unmatched: 7.

In the case of this clone: Other DNA sequences in this specimen translate into the identical CDR3. The CDR3 bases are TGTGCCAGCAGTGGCCCAGGTTACTATGGCTACACCTTC. This encodes CASSGPGYYGYTF. The chain uses TRBV6-1 and TRBJ1-2; no definite D call. The germline V gene encodes CDR1 MNHNS and CDR2 SASEGT. This CDR3 has 13 residues. V was pared by 4 bases and J by 3 bases, with 9 bases between.

The CDR3 spells CASSLGSVGELFF. CDR3 bases: TGTGCCAGCAGCTTGGGCAGCGTCGGGGAGCTGTTTTTT. The chain uses TRBV5-5 and TRBJ2-2; D remains unclear. Trimming stripped 0 bases from V and 7 bases from J, with 7 bases between. CDR3 length: 13 residues. Germline V gene sequence: CDR1 SGHKS, CDR2 YYEKEE (reference sequence).

The genes are TRBV5-8 and TRBJ2-1; TRBD2 is a possible D gene (6 bases). Germline V gives CDR1 SGHTS, CDR2 YDEGEE. The CDR3 runs 15 residues. With 0 bases removed from V and 3 bases from J, the gap between germline ends came to 10 bases. CDR3 coding DNA: TGTGCCAGCAGCTTGGACGGGAGAAGCTACAATGAGCAGTTCTTC. Translation gives CASSLDGRSYNEQFF.

This chain uses TRBV30 with TRBJ2-3; 9 positions agree with TRBD2. Unmatched junction bases numbered 10, after V lost 7 bases and J lost 2 bases. Germline CDR1 GTSNPN, CDR2 SVGIG (reference sequence). The CDR3 is 15 residues long. CDR3 DNA: TGTGCCTTCAGGAAGCGGGGGGCGCACACAGATACGCAGTATTTT. Translated: CAFRKRGAHTDTQYF.

This sequence joins TRBV4-1 and TRBJ2-3; D possibly corresponds to TRBD2 (5 bases). V shed 3 bases and J shed 12 bases, with 13 bases lying between them. CDR3 size: 12 residues. CDR1 is MGHRA and CDR2 is YSYEKL in the germline V gene. The CDR3 protein is CASSQSGSVQYF. For the CDR3, the DNA is TGCGCCAGCAGCCAGTCGGGGTCTGTCCAGTATTTT.

The gene calls are TRBV6-5 and TRBJ2-7; D may be TRBD1 (6 bases). V was clipped by 5 bases and J by 0 bases, with 14 bases between them. The CDR3 is 15 amino acids. Germline CDR1 MNHEY, CDR2 SVGAGI. CDR3 region: CASSPTGNPSYEQYF. CDR3 DNA: TGTGCCAGCAGTCCAACAGGGAACCCCTCCTACGAGCAGTACTTC.

The chain employs TRBV7-9 and TRBJ2-2, with D possibly matching TRBD2 (5 bases). The CDR3 runs 15 residues. Germline lookup yields CDR1 SEHNR and CDR2 FQNEAQ (reference sequence). Trimming pared 8 bases from V and 1 base from J, leaving 14 bases between. CDR3 sequence reads: CASGPSSRNTGELFF. The DNA for the CDR3 is TGTGCCAGCGGACCTAGCTCGCGGAACACCGGGGAGCTGTTTTTT.

The CDR3, as DNA: TGTGCCAGCAGCCCCGGGACAGGGCGAGACACCGGGGAGCTGTTTTTT. Protein product: CASSPGTGRDTGELFF. The chain carries TRBV9 and TRBJ2-2; TRBD1 matches at 9 bases. CDR1 is SGDLS, CDR2 YYNGEE, per germline. The CDR3 spans 16 residues. V shed 4 bases, J shed 3 bases, and the junction held 7 bases outside the gene matches.

The rearrangement uses TRBV7-9 and TRBJ1-6; the D gene is possibly TRBD1 (6 bases). The V and J ends lost 7 bases and 2 bases respectively, with 12 bases between them. CDR3 length: 15 residues. Germline assignment: CDR1 SEHNR and CDR2 FQNEAQ (reference sequence). CDR3 DNA sequence: TGTGCCAGCACCGATCAGGGGCCCTATAATTCACCCCTCCACTTT. This codes for CASTDQGPYNSPLHF.

The chain links TRBV28 to TRBJ2-5; a possible D gene is TRBD1 (8 bases). From germline, CDR1 is MDHEN and CDR2 SYDVKM. Trimming took 3 bases from V and 7 from J, leaving 15 bases between them. The CDR3 consists of 14 residues. The CDR3 DNA follows: TGTGCCAGCAGTTTTGGACAGGGAGGGAGGACCCAGTACTTC. As protein: CASSFGQGGRTQYF.

J is TRBJ1-5 and V is TRBV2; D is perhaps TRBD1 (5 bases). With 11 bases removed from V and 4 bases from J, the gap between germline ends came to 12 bases. The CDR3 loop spans 12 amino acids. CDR1 and CDR2 from the germline V gene are SNHLY and FYNNEI. CDR3 in DNA: TGTGCCGCCTCAGGGTGGAATCAGCCCCAGCATTTT. Translated: CAASGWNQPQHF. Drawing the rest from reference TRBV2 and TRBJ1-5, the complete variable domain is EPEVTQTPSHQVTQMGQEVILRCVPISNHLYFYWYRQILGQKVEFLVSFYNNEISEKSEIFDDQFSVERPDGSNFTLKIRSTKLEDSAMYFCAASGWNQPQHFGDGTRLSIL.

The chain combines TRBV9 with TRBJ2-7, with D possibly TRBD2 on 7 matching bases. Trimming removed 3 bases from V and 2 bases from J, with 18 bases in between. This CDR3 has 16 residues. Germline assignment: CDR1 SGDLS and CDR2 YYNGEE. The CDR3 is CASSARGGDAAYEQYF. For the CDR3, the DNA is TGTGCCAGCAGCGCAAGAGGGGGGGATGCGGCCTACGAGCAGTACTTC.